Each of the 5 T cell receptor beta chains below was sequenced from the same sample in a study of technical replicates of blood from a few donors. Some clones are missing from TCRdb's copy, which holds only in-frame ones; the method was immunoSEQ multiplex PCR. The table includes 13,000 to 15,000 clones, 84% detected once. The source material was PBMCs. The receptor set was obtained from a human donor in good health.

The V call is TRBV6-1, the J call TRBJ1-5; 7 bases line up with TRBD1. The CDR3 sequence is 17 residues long. V dropped 4 bases and J dropped 1; count of bases not matched to a gene: 10. CDR1 and CDR2 (germline): MNHNS, SASEGT. The CDR3 protein is CASSAFRDRDSNQPQHF. The CDR3, as DNA: TGTGCCAGCAGTGCCTTTAGAGACAGGGACAGCAATCAGCCCCAGCATTTT.

The chain has TRBV29-1 and TRBJ2-3, with TRBD1 matching 10 bases. The germline CDR1 and CDR2 sequences are SQVTM and ANQGSEA. CDR3 length: 14 amino acids. With V trimmed by 7 bases and J by 1 base, 5 bases remained unmatched. CDR3 in DNA: TGCAGCGCCGGGACAGGGGACGGCACAGATACGCAGTATTTT. Its protein is CSAGTGDGTDTQYF.

The chain has TRBV5-6 and TRBJ2-1, with D unresolved. CDR3 length: 11 amino acids. V lost 4 bases to trimming and J lost 4 bases, with 3 bases between them. Germline CDR1 reads SGHDT; CDR2 reads YYEEEE. The CDR3 region has the DNA TGTGCCAGCAGCACTTACAATGAGCAGTTCTTC. Protein sequence: CASSTYNEQFF.

The sample holds a few counts of this clone. The J gene is TRBJ1-5, the V gene TRBV18; TRBD1 might be the D (5 bases). The germline V gene encodes CDR1 KGHSH and CDR2 LQKENI. This CDR3 spans 14 amino acids. Trimming pared 2 bases from V and 3 bases from J, leaving 8 bases between. As DNA, the CDR3 is TGTGCCAGCTCACCAACAGGCGACAATCAGCCCCAGCATTTT. Its translation is CASSPTGDNQPQHF.

The chain links TRBV5-6 to TRBJ1-2; TRBD1 agrees at 10 bases. V was pared by 0 bases and J by 7 bases, with 9 bases of the junction left unmatched. Germline V gives CDR1 SGHDT, CDR2 YYEEEE. The CDR3 is 16 residues long. In nucleotides, the CDR3 is TGTGCCAGCAGCTTGGATTTGAGACAGGGGGCGCGTGGCTACACCTTC. Translating gives CASSLDLRQGARGYTF.